This T cell receptor beta chain was profiled in a study of Ad26.COV2.S vaccination and SARS-CoV-2 variants (dated by TCRdb to about 2021). As for the study more broadly: Donors in the vaccine arm were drawn from COV1001, a phase I-IIa trial of Ad26.COV2.S in healthy adults that was multicentre, randomized, double-blind and placebo-controlled. Trial participants were randomized into five groups of five, in which low-dose or high-dose Ad26.COV2.S was given once or twice, or placebo was given on both occasions. Ad26.COV2.S was administered intramuscularly at a dose of 5x10^10 or 1x10^11 viral particles, either as one shot or as two shots given 56 days apart. Investigators did not know the trial group allocation while performing experiments and assessing outcomes. TCRbeta repertoire sequencing was used to assess the specificity and breadth of SARS-CoV-2-reactive T cell receptors after Ad26.COV2.S vaccination. The TCR-sequenced set comprised approximately 30 samples: approximately 19 Ad26.COV2.S vaccine recipients, 5 placebo recipients and 8 SARS-CoV-2 convalescent individuals.

What the work shows at the level of the full study, not this receptor alone: According to the authors, total T cell responses may have been underestimated by the TCR breadth and depth analyses. The study was not powered for comparison of responses between vaccine doses or regimens. Spike-specific TCR breadth was higher in Ad26.COV2.S recipients than in placebo recipients (P = 0.0014). Non-spike TCR breadth was comparable between vaccine and placebo recipients, consistent with the vaccine containing only spike. After vaccination, substantial breadth of spike-specific CD8+ and CD4+ T cell responses was reported.

Trimming accounts for 6 bases at V and 5 bases at J, while the number of junction bases matched to no gene is 10. In the germline V gene, CDR1 corresponds to MDHEN and CDR2 to SYDVKM. The CDR3 sequence holds 17 residues, the cysteine and phenylalanine included. Kept here is only the CDR3 DNA, which spans 51 bases and is read in frame from base 1. The immunoSEQ Assay was the method used to sequence TCRbeta CDR3 regions. After extraction, genomic DNA underwent amplification by bias-controlled multiplex PCR, followed by high-throughput sequencing. Under the source paper's analysis protocol: To quantify the absolute abundance of every unique TCRbeta CDR3 region, sequences were collapsed and filtered. T cell fraction was estimated by normalization of TCRbeta template counts to usable DNA, with usable DNA being measured through amplification of reference genes present in all nucleated cells. Repertoire TCRs were annotated as SARS-CoV-2-specific by exact matching of V gene, CDR3 amino acid sequence and J gene to a known reactive TCR set. The reference SARS-CoV-2 TCR set came from MIRA and was filtered for enrichment in COVID-19-positive ImmuneCODE repertoires, removing public or cross-reactive TCRs. Drawing on the MIRA antigens, annotated TCRs were analysed further at the level of specific ORF or position within ORF. Depth was the summed frequency of annotated unique rearrangements, while breadth was defined as annotated unique rearrangements over total unique productive rearrangements. TCR breadth was compared between groups using two-sided Wilcoxon rank-sum tests. TCRdb's version of the immuneACCESS table is confined to in-frame rearrangements and falls short of the full clone set. An unresolved V gene accounts for under half of the shortfall where checked; the remainder is of unknown origin. That table gives V, J and clone size, and the DNA gave D and trimming. Here the sample has 300,000 to 450,000 clones; roughly 81% occur a single time. The biggest ten clones account for roughly 3.3% of the sample.

This specimen's treatment or condition label, per the study, means: around 19 received Ad26.COV2.S at low or high dose, single or two shots; about 5 received placebo; per-sample allocation not given. Repertoires of vaccine and placebo recipients were sequenced from samples collected on day 63 after the first injection. Between 29 July and 7 August 2020, Cohort 1b enrolled approximately 26 adults aged 18-55 years at one site in Boston, USA. Ad26.COV2.S consisted of a replication-incompetent adenovirus type 26 vector by which a prefusion-stabilized SARS-CoV-2 spike protein from the original Wuhan strain was expressed. Concerning this clone: This receptor's antigen is unknown. The sample holds no much larger clone one base away, and base qualities are not on file.

This TCR derives from a person aged 18-60 years who received the Ad26.COV2.S COVID-19 vaccine or a placebo. The rearranged chain carries TRBV28 and TRBJ2-1; 13 nucleotides in the junction match TRBD2. Sequencing used peripheral blood, obtained in a trial of Ad26.COV2.S vaccine versus placebo. The DNA is TGTGCCAGCAGGACACTAGCGGGAGGGCCTTTTCACAATGAGCAGTTCTTC. This yields the protein CASRTLAGGPFHNEQFF.